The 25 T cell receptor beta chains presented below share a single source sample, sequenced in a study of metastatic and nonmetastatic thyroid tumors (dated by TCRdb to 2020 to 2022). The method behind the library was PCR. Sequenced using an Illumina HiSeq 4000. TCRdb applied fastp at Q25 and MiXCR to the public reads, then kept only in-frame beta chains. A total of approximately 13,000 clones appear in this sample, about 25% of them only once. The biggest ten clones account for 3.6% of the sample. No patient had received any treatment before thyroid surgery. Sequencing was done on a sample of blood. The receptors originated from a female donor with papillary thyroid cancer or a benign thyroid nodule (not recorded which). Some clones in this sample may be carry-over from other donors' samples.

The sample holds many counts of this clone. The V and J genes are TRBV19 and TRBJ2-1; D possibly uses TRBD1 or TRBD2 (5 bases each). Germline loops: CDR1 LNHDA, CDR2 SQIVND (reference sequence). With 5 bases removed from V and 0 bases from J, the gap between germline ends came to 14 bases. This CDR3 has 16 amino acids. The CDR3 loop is CASSEMRGSSYNEQFF. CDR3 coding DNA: TGTGCCAGTAGTGAGATGAGGGGCAGCTCCTACAATGAGCAGTTCTTC.

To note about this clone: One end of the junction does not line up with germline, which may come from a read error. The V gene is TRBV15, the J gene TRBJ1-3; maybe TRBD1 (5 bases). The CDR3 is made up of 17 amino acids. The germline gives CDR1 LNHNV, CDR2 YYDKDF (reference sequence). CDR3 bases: TGTGCCATCAGCAGAGGCCAGATTCGGAGTGGGGGAAGCACCATATATTTT. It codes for CAISRGQIRSGGSTIYF.

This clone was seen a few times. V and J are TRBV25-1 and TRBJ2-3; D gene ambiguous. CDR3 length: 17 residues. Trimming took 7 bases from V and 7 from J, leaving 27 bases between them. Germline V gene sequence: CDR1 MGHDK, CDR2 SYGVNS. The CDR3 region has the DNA TGTGCCAGCATGACGGCCGCATACCCGAAAACTTTGTATACGCAGTATTTT. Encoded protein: CASMTAAYPKTLYTQYF.

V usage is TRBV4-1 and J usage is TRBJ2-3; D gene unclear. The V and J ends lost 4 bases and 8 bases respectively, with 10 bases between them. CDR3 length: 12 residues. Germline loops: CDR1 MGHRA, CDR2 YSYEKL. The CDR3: CASSLPVGTQYF. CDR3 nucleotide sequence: TGCGCCAGCAGCCTTCCGGTTGGTACGCAGTATTTT.

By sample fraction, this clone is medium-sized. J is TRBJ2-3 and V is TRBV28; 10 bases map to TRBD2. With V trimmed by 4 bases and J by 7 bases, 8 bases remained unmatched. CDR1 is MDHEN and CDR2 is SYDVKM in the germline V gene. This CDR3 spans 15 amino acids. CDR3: CASSSPSGGAHTQYF. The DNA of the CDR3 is TGTGCCAGCAGTTCCCCCAGCGGGGGGGCTCATACGCAGTATTTT.

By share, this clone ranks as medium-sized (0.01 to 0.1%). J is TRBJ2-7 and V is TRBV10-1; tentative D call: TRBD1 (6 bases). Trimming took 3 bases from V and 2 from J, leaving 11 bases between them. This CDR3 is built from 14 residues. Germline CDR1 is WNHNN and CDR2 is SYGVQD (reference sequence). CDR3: CASSDSDRPYEQYF. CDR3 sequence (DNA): TGCGCCAGCAGTGATTCTGACAGGCCCTACGAGCAGTACTTC.

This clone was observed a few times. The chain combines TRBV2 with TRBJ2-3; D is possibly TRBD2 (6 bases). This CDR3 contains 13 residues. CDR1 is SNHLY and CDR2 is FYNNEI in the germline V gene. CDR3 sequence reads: CTNSEVDGGTQYF. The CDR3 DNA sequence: TGTACCAACAGTGAAGTGGACGGGGGTACGCAGTATTTT.

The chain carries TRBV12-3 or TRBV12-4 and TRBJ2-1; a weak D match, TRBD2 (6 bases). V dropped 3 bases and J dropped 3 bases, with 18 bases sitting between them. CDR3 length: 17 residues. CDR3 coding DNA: TGTGCCAGCAGTTTCCTCAAACCTGGCGGGATCTACAATGAGCAGTTCTTC. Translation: CASSFLKPGGIYNEQFF.

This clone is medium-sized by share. The CDR3 region is CASSYLPGKETGELFF. In DNA form, the CDR3 reads TGTGCCAGCAGTTATTTGCCCGGGAAAGAGACCGGGGAGCTGTTTTTT. The chain is built from TRBV12-3 or TRBV12-4 and TRBJ2-2; D is possibly TRBD2 (5 bases). The CDR3 runs 16 residues. Trimming pared 4 bases from V and 5 bases from J, leaving 17 bases between.

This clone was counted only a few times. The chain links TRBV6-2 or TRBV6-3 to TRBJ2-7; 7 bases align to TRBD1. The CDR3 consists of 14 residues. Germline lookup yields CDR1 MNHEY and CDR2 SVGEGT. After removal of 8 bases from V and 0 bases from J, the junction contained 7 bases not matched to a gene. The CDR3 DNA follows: TGTGCCAGCGGAGGCAGGGGGACCTCCTACGAGCAGTACTTC. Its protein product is CASGGRGTSYEQYF.

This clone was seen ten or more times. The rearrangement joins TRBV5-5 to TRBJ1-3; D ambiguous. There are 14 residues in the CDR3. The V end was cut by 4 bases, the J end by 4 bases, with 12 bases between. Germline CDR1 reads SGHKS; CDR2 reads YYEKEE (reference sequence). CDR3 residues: CASSGSVGGNTIYF. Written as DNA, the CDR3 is TGTGCCAGCAGCGGCTCGGTGGGGGGAAACACCATATATTTT.

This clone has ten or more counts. Here the CDR3 DNA reads TGTGCCATCAGTGGGGGGTTGCGGGGCTCCTACAATGAGCAGTTCTTC. It specifies CAISGGLRGSYNEQFF. The V and J genes are TRBV10-3 and TRBJ2-1; a possible D gene is TRBD2 (6 bases). The CDR3 spans 16 residues. Germline V lookup: CDR1 ENHRY, CDR2 SYGVKD. The V end lost 4 bases, the J end lost 0 bases, and 13 bases lay between the germline ends.

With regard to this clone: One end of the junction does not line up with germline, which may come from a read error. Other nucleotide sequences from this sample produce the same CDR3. CDR3 nucleotides: TGTGCCAGCAGCCCTAGCGGGAGCCAGAACAATGAGCAGCTCTTC. As protein: CASSPSGSQNNEQLF. The rearrangement uses TRBV9 and TRBJ2-1, with TRBD2 matching 10 bases. The CDR3 totals 15 residues. Germline-derived CDR1 and CDR2 are SGDLS and YYNGEE.

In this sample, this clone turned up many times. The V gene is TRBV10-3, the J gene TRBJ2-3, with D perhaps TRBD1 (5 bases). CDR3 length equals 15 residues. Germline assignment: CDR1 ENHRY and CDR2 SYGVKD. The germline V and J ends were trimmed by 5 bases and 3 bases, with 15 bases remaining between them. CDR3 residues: CAISTDSRTTDTQYF. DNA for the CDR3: TGTGCCATCAGTACAGACAGCCGGACGACAGATACGCAGTATTTT.

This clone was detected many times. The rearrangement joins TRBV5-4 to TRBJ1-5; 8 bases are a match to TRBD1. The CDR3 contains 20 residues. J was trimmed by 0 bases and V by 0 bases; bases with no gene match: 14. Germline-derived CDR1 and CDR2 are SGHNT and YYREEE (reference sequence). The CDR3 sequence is CASSLGHGTGIIHSNQPQHF. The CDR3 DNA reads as TGTGCCAGCAGCTTGGGGCACGGGACAGGAATCATCCATAGCAATCAGCCCCAGCATTTT.

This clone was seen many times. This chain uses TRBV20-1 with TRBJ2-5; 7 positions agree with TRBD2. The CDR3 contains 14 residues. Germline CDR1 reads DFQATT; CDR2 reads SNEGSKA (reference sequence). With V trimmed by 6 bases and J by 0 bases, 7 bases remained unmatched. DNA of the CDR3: TGCAGTGCCCCAGTTAGCGGGTACCAAGAGACCCAGTACTTC. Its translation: CSAPVSGYQETQYF.

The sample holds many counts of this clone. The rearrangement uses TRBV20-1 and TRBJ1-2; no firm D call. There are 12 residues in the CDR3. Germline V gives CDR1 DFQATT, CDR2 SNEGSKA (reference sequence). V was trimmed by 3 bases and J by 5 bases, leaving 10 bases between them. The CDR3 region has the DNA TGCAGTGCTAGGGACGGACCTTATGGCTACACCTTC. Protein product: CSARDGPYGYTF.

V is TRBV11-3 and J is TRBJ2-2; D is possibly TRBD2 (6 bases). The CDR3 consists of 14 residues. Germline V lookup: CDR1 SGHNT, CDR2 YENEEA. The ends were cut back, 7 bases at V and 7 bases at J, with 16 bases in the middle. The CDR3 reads CASKLRGRNGELFF. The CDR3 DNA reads TGTGCCAGCAAACTCCGGGGGAGGAACGGGGAGCTGTTTTTT.

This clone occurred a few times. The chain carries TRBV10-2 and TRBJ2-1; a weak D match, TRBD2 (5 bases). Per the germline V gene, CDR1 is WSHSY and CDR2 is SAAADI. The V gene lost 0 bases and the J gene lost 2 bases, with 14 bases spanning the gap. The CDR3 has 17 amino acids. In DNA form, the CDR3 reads TGCGCCAGCAGTGAGTCGAGGAGGAGTGGGGCCTACAATGAGCAGTTCTTC. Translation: CASSESRRSGAYNEQFF.

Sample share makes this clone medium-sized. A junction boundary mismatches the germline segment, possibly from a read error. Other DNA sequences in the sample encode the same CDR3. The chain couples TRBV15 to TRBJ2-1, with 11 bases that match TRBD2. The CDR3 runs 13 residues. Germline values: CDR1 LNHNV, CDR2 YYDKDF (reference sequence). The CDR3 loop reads CATSRGTSGRNYF. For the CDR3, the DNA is TGTGCCACCAGCAGAGGGACTAGCGGGCGAAACTACTTC.

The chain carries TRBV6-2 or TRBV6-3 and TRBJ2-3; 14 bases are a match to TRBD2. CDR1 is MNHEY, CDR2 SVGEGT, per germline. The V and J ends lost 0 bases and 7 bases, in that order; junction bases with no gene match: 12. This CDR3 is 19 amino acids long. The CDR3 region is CASSYSKGLAGVGLNTQYF. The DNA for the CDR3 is TGTGCCAGCAGTTACTCGAAGGGACTAGCGGGAGTCGGACTCAATACGCAGTATTTT.

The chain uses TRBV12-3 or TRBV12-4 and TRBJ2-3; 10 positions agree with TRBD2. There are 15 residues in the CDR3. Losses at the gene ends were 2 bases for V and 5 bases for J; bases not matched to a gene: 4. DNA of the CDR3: TGTGCCAGCAGTTTAAGCGGGGGGGCGGTAGATACGCAGTATTTT. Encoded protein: CASSLSGGAVDTQYF.

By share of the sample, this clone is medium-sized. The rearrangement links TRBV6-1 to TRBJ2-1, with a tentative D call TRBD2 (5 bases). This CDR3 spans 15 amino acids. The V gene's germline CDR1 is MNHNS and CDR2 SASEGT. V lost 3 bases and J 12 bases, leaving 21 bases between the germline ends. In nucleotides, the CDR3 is TGTGCCAGCAGTGAGAGGGCTATTACCGTGGTTGGGCAGTTCTTC. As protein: CASSERAITVVGQFF.

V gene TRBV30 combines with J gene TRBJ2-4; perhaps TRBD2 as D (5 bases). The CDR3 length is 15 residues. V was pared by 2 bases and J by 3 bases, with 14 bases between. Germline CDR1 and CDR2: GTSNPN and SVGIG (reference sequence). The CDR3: CAWSRFSGGKNIQYF. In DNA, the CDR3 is TGTGCCTGGAGTCGGTTTAGTGGAGGCAAAAACATTCAGTACTTC. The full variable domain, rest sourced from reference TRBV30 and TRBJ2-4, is SQTIHQWPATLVQPVGSPLSLECTVEGTSNPNLYWYRQAAGRGLQLLFYSVGIGQISSEVPQNLSASRPQDRQFILSSKKLLLSDSGFYLCAWSRFSGGKNIQYFGAGTRLSVL.

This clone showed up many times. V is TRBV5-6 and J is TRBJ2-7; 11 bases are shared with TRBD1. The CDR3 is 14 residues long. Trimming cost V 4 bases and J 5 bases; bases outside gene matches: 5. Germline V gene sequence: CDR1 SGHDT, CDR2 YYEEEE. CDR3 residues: CASSRRTGGNEQYV. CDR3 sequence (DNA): TGTGCCAGCAGCCGTAGGACAGGGGGCAACGAGCAGTACGTC.